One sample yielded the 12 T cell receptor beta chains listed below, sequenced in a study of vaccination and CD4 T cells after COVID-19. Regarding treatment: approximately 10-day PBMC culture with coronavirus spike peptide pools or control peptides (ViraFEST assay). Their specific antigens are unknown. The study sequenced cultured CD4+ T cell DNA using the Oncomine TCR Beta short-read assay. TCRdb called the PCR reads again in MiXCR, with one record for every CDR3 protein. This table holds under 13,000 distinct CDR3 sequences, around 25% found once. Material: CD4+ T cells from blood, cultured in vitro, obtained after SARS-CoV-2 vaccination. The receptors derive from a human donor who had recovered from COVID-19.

The CDR3 coding sequence is TGTGCCAGTAGTATAGGTTTTGCCCGGGGGGAAGATACGCAGTATTTT. It translates to CASSIGFARGEDTQYF. The chain recombines TRBV19 with TRBJ2-3; 7 bases match TRBD2. V trimming: 1 base; J trimming: 5 bases; junction bases outside the gene matches: 9. Germline loops: CDR1 LNHDA, CDR2 SQIVND (reference sequence). CDR3 size: 16 residues.

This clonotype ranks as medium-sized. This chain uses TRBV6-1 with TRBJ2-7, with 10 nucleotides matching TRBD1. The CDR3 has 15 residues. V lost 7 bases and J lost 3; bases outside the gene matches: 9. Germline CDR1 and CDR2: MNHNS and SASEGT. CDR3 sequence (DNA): TGTGCCAGCACCGAGGGGGGACAGGGGAACTACGAGCAGTACTTC. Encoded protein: CASTEGGQGNYEQYF.

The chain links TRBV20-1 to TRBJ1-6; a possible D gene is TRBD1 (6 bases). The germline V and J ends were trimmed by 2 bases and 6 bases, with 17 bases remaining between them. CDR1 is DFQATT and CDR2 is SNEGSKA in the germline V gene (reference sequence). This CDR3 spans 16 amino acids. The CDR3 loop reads CSARIGQRRGNSPLHF. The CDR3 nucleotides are TGCAGTGCTAGAATTGGACAGCGAAGGGGTAATTCACCCCTCCACTTT.

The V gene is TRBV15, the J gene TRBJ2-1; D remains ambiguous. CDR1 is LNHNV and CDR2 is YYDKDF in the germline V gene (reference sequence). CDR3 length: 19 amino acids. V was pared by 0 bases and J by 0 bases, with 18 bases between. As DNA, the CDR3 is TGTGCCACCAGCAGAGATAGAACCACCGTAGTACTCTCCTACAATGAGCAGTTCTTC. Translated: CATSRDRTTVVLSYNEQFF.

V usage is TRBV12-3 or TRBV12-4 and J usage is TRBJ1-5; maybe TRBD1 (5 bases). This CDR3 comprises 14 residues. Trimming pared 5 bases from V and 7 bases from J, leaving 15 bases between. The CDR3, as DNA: TGTGCCAGCAGTCTCGTAGGGGCTGGGCAGCCCCAGCATTTT. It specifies CASSLVGAGQPQHF.

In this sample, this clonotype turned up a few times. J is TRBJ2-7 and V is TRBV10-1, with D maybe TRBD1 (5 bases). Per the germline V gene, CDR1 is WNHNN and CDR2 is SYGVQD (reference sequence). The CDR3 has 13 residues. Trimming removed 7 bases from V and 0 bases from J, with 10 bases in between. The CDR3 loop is CASKIQGSYEQYF. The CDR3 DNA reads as TGCGCCAGCAAAATTCAGGGCTCCTACGAGCAGTACTTC.

CDR3 sequence: CASSSKDRYNEQFF. For the CDR3, the DNA is TGTGCCAGCAGCTCGAAGGACAGATACAATGAGCAGTTCTTC. J is TRBJ2-1 and V is TRBV5-4; D is possibly TRBD1 (6 bases). The germline V gene has CDR1 SGHNT and CDR2 YYREEE (reference sequence). The germline V and J ends were trimmed by 3 bases and 4 bases, with 11 bases remaining between them. The CDR3 extends over 14 amino acids.

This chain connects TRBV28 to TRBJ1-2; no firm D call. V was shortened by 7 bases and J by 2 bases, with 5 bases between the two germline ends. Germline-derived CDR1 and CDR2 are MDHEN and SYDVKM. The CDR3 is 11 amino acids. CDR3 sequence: CASTANYGYTF. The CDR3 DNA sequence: TGTGCCAGCACGGCGAACTATGGCTACACCTTC.

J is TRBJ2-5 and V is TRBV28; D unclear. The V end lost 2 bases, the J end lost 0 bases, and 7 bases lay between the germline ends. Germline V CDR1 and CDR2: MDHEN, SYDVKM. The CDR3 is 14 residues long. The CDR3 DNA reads TGTGCCAGCAGTTTAGGCAGGCACCAAGAGACCCAGTACTTC. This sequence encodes CASSLGRHQETQYF.

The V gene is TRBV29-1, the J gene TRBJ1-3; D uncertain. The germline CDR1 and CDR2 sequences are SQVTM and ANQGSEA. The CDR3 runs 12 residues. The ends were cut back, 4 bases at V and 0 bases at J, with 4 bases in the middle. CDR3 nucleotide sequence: TGCAGCGTTGTCTCCTCTGGAAACACCATATATTTT. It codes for CSVVSSGNTIYF. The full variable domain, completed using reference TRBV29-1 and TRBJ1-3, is SAVISQKPSRDICQRGTSLTIQCQVDSQVTMMFWYRQQPGQSLTLIATANQGSEATYESGFVIDKFPISRPNLTFSTLTVSNMSPEDSSIYLCSVVSSGNTIYFGEGSWLTVV.

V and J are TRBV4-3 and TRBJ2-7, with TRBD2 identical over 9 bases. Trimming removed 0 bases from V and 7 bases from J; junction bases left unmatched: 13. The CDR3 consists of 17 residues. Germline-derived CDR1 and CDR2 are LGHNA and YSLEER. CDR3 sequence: CASSQDAASGDPGEQYF. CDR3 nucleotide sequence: TGCGCCAGCAGCCAAGATGCAGCTAGCGGGGATCCGGGAGAGCAGTACTTC.

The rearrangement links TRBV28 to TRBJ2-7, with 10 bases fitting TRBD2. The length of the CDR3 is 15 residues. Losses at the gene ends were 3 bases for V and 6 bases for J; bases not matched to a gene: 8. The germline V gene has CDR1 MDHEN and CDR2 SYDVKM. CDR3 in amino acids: CASSLEASGRGEQYF. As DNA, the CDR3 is TGTGCCAGCAGTTTGGAAGCTAGCGGGAGAGGCGAGCAGTACTTC.